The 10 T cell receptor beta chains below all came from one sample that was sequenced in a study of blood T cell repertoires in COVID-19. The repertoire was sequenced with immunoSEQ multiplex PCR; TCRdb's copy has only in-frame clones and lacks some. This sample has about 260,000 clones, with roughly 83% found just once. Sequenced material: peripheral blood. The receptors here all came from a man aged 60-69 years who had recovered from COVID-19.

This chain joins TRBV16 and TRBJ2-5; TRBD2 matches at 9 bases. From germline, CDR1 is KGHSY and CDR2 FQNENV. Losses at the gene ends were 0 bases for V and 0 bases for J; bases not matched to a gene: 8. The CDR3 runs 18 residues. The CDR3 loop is CASSQSGLAGTYQETQYF. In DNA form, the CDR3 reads TGTGCCAGCAGCCAATCAGGGCTAGCGGGGACGTACCAAGAGACCCAGTACTTC.

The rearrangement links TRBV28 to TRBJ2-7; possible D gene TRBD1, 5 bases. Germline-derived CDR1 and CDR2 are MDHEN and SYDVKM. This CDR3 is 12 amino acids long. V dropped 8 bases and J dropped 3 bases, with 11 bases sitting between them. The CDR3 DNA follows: TGTGCCAGCCTCAGGGATCACTACGAGCAGTACTTC. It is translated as CASLRDHYEQYF.

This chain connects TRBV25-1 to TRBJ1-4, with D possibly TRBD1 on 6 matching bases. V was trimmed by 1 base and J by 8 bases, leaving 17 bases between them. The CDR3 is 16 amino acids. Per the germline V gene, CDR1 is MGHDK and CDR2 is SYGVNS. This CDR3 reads CASSEFTGGGREKLFF. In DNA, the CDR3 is TGTGCCAGCAGTGAATTCACTGGGGGGGGCCGGGAAAAACTGTTTTTT.

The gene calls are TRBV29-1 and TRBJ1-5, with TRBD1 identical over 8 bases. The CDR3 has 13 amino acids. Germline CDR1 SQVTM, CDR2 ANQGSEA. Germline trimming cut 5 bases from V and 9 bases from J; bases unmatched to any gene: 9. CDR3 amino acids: CSVLTGEGAPQHF. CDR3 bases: TGCAGCGTTTTGACAGGGGAGGGTGCGCCCCAGCATTTT.

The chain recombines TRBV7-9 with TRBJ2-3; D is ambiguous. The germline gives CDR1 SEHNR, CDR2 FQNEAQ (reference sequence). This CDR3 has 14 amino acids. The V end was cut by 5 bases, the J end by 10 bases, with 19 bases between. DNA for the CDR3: TGTGCCAGCAGCCCGCAATTGCTAGAACCGTCGCAGTATTTT. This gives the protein CASSPQLLEPSQYF.

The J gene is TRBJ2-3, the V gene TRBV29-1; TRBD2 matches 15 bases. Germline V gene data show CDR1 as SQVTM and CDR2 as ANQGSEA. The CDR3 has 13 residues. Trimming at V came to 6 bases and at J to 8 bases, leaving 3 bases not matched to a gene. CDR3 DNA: TGCAGCGTGCGGACTAGCGGGGGGGCTACGCAGTATTTT. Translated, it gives CSVRTSGGATQYF.

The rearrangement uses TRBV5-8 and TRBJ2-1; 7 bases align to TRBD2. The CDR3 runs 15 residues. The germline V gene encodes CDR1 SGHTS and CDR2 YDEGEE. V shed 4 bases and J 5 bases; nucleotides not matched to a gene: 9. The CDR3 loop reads CASSRRVGGHNEQFF. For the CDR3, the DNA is TGTGCCAGCAGCCGTCGTGTGGGAGGGCACAATGAGCAGTTCTTC. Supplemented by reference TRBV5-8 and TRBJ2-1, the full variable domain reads EAGVTQSPTHLIKTRGQQATLRCSPISGHTSVYWYQQALGLGLQFLLWYDEGEERNRGNFPPRFSGRQFPNYSSELNVNALELEDSALYLCASSRRVGGHNEQFFGPGTRLTVL.

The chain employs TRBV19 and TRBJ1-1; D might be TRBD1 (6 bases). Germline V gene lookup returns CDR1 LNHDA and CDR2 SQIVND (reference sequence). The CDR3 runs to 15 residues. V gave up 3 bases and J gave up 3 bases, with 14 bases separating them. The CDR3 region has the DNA TGTGCCAGTAGTATTTCCGGGGGGCGAGACACTGAAGCTTTCTTT. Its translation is CASSISGGRDTEAFF.

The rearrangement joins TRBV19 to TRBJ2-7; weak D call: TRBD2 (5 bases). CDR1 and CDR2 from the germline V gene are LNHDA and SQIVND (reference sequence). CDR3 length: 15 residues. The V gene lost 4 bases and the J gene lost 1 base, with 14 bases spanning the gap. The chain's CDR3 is CASSKGQRSSYEQYF. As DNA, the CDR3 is TGTGCCAGTAGTAAGGGCCAGCGGTCGTCCTACGAGCAGTACTTC. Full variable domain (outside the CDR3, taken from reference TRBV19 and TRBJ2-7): DGGITQSPKYLFRKEGQNVTLSCEQNLNHDAMYWYRQDPGQGLRLIYYSQIVNDFQKGDIAEGYSVSREKKESFPLTVTSAQKNPTAFYLCASSKGQRSSYEQYFGPGTRLTVT.

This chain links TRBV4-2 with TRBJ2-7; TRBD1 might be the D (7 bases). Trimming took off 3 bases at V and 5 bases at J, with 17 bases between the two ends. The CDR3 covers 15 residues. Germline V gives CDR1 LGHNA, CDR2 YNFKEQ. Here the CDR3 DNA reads TGTGCCAGCAGCCAGGGCGGGACAGCCTTCAACGAGCAGTACTTC. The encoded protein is CASSQGGTAFNEQYF.